This T cell receptor (beta chain) was obtained from a study of graft-versus-host responses after intestinal transplantation. Study details: Each patient got anti-thymocyte globulin induction, then tacrolimus and steroids for around three years. General observations from the study: Individuals carrying graft-donor T cell macrochimerism showed high graft-versus-host to host-versus-graft clonal ratios in allografts. Detected in recipient marrow were GvH clones, some of which were first observed in ileum or blood.

CDR1 SNHLY and CDR2 FYNNEI come from the germline V gene. This CDR3 has 14 amino acids. Unmatched junction bases numbered 3, after V lost 4 bases and J lost 6 bases. Clones were read by immunoSEQ multiplex PCR, and TCRdb kept only the in-frame ones, dropping some. The repertoire holds about 7,000 clones, with around a third as singletons. Responders labeled with CFSE (about 200,000) were plated with about 200,000 irradiated, violet-dye-labeled stimulators. By proportion, this clone is medium-sized. The TCR comes from a human patient who was an organ donor for intestinal transplantation. This specimen consisted of alloreactive CD8+ T cells from a mixed lymphocyte reaction culture, obtained before transplantation. Subset of the sample: CFSE-low proliferating T cells sorted from roughly six-day pre-transplant mixed lymphocyte reaction (GvH or HvG direction). J is TRBJ1-6 and V is TRBV2; 7 positions match TRBD1. In DNA, the CDR3 is TGTGCCAGCAGTGCATGGGACAGTAATTCACCCCTCCACTTT. Encoded protein: CASSAWDSNSPLHF.